Shown below are 11 T cell receptor beta chains from a single sample sequenced in a study of blood T cell repertoires in COVID-19. The table came from immunoSEQ multiplex PCR; TCRdb's copy has only in-frame clones and leaves some out. The sample carries about 190,000 clones, more than 85% recorded once. Sequences were obtained from peripheral blood. The receptors stem from a man aged 25 to 40 with acute or convalescent COVID-19.

DNA for the CDR3: TGTGCCAGCAGCTGGCGGGGGTCCTTCACAGATACGCAGTATTTT. Translation: CASSWRGSFTDTQYF. This rearrangement joins TRBV5-4 to TRBJ2-3; TRBD2 matches at 7 bases. This CDR3 has 15 residues. Germline V gene sequence: CDR1 SGHNT, CDR2 YYREEE (reference sequence). V lost 3 bases, J lost 2 bases, and 6 bases stayed unmatched.

The chain joins TRBV24-1 to TRBJ2-2; D is perhaps TRBD1 (6 bases). Germline CDR1 KGHDR, CDR2 SFDVKD. This CDR3 is built from 13 residues. V dropped 10 bases and J dropped 5 bases, with 13 bases sitting between them. CDR3 region: CATGAMRTGELFF. The CDR3 DNA is TGTGCCACGGGGGCGATGAGAACCGGGGAGCTGTTTTTT.

The V and J genes are TRBV6-5 and TRBJ1-1; a weak D match, TRBD1 (5 bases). There are 15 residues in the CDR3. V was cut by 6 bases and J by 2 bases, with 16 bases left in between. Germline-derived CDR1 and CDR2 are MNHEY and SVGAGI. The CDR3 is CASSRIGGFNTEAFF. In DNA form, the CDR3 reads TGTGCCAGCAGCCGAATTGGGGGGTTCAACACTGAAGCTTTCTTT.

The CDR3 DNA reads TGTGCCTGGATCCGGGGGAACTCACCCCTCCACTTT. Translated, it gives CAWIRGNSPLHF. The genes are TRBV30 and TRBJ1-6, with D perhaps matching TRBD1 (5 bases). Germline values: CDR1 GTSNPN, CDR2 SVGIG (reference sequence). The CDR3 totals 12 residues. The germline V and J ends were trimmed by 4 bases and 10 bases, with 11 bases remaining between them.

In this sample, this clone turned up a few times. The chain is built from TRBV30 and TRBJ2-3; 9 bases align to TRBD1. This CDR3 is built from 13 residues. The J segment lost 6 bases and the V segment lost 5 bases, leaving 6 bases of the junction unmatched. From germline, CDR1 is GTSNPN and CDR2 SVGIG (reference sequence). CDR3 bases: TGTGCCTGGGGACAGGGGTATGGGGATACGCAGTATTTT. Protein: CAWGQGYGDTQYF. The variable domain in full, completed from reference TRBV30 and TRBJ2-3, reads SQTIHQWPATLVQPVGSPLSLECTVEGTSNPNLYWYRQAAGRGLQLLFYSVGIGQISSEVPQNLSASRPQDRQFILSSKKLLLSDSGFYLCAWGQGYGDTQYFGPGTRLTVL.

This rearrangement joins TRBV20-1 to TRBJ1-2, with a possible D match to TRBD1 (5 bases). CDR1 and CDR2 (germline): DFQATT, SNEGSKA (reference sequence). There are 10 residues in the CDR3. V lost 1 base, J lost 8 bases, and 5 bases lay in between. CDR3 coding DNA: TGCAGTGCTAGAGCAGGGGGCTACACCTTC. As protein: CSARAGGYTF.

This clone was recorded once. This chain uses TRBV9 with TRBJ2-5; 9 bases are a match to TRBD1. This CDR3 comprises 14 residues. Per the germline V gene, CDR1 is SGDLS and CDR2 is YYNGEE. V lost 4 bases, J lost 4 bases, and 5 bases stayed unmatched. The CDR3 protein is CASSTDRGLETQYF. The CDR3 DNA is TGTGCCAGCAGCACGGACAGGGGTTTAGAGACCCAGTACTTC.

The chain joins TRBV10-2 to TRBJ1-5; no definite D call. CDR3 length: 13 amino acids. The germline V and J ends were trimmed by 2 bases and 4 bases, with 6 bases remaining between them. Germline V gene data show CDR1 as WSHSY and CDR2 as SAAADI. The CDR3 region is CASSELVNQPQHF. In DNA, the CDR3 is TGCGCCAGCAGTGAGCTCGTTAATCAGCCCCAGCATTTT.

CDR3 sequence: CASSEAGDRVNYGYTF. In DNA form, the CDR3 reads TGTGCCAGCAGTGAAGCGGGGGACAGGGTTAACTATGGCTACACCTTC. The chain uses TRBV6-1 and TRBJ1-2; TRBD1 matches 9 bases. V trimming: 0 bases; J trimming: 1 base; junction bases outside the gene matches: 3. Per germline, CDR1 MNHNS and CDR2 SASEGT. This CDR3 comprises 16 residues.

V and J are TRBV28 and TRBJ2-1; a possible D gene is TRBD1 (5 bases). Germline CDR1 MDHEN, CDR2 SYDVKM. Between the trimmed V and J ends, which lost 5 bases and 9 bases, there was a span of 14 bases. The CDR3 loop spans 13 amino acids. The CDR3 bases are TGTGCCAGCAGTCTTTTCTTCCAGGGTGAGCAGTTCTTC. It translates to CASSLFFQGEQFF.

The chain couples TRBV7-6 to TRBJ2-7, with a tentative D call TRBD1 (6 bases). The CDR3 has 12 residues. Trimming left V 6 bases short and J 6 bases short, with 12 bases between. CDR1 is SGHVS and CDR2 is FNYEAQ in the germline V gene. CDR3 loop: CASSSQGREQYF. CDR3 in DNA: TGTGCCAGCAGTTCACAGGGCCGCGAGCAGTACTTC.